This T cell receptor (beta chain) is drawn from a study of patients and donors after allogeneic stem cell transplantation. TCRdb reprocessed the RT-PCR reads via MiXCR and lists one record per CDR3 protein. The sample includes hundreds of thousands of distinct CDR3 sequences, around 16% of them seen just once. The CDR3 loop spans 12 amino acids. V was shortened by 7 bases and J by 6 bases, with 12 bases between the two germline ends. The chain couples TRBV12-3 or TRBV12-4 to TRBJ1-1; D ambiguous. Specimen: blood, either unsorted or a sorted T cell fraction (not recorded which). This TCR was sampled from a human donor who was either an allogeneic HSCT recipient or a stem cell or donor lymphocyte infusion donor (not recorded which). It is not recorded whose cells these are; they may come from a transplant donor. CDR3 DNA: TGTGCCAGCACCTCGGACGGCGCTGAAGCTTTCTTT. Its protein is CASTSDGAEAFF.